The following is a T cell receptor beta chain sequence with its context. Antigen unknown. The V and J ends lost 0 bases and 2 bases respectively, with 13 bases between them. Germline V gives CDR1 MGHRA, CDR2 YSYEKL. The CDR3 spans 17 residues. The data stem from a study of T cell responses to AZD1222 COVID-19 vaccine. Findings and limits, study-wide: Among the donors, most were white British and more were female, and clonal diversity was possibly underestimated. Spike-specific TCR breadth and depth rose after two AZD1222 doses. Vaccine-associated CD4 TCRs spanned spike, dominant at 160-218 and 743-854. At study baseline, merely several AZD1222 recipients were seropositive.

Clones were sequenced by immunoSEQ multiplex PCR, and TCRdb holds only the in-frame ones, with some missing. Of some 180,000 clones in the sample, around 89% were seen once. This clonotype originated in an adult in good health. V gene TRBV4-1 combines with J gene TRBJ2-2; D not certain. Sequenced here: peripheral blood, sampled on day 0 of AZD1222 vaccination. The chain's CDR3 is CASSQELGRRNTGELFF. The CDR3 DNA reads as TGCGCCAGCAGCCAAGAGTTAGGTAGGCGAAACACCGGGGAGCTGTTTTTT.